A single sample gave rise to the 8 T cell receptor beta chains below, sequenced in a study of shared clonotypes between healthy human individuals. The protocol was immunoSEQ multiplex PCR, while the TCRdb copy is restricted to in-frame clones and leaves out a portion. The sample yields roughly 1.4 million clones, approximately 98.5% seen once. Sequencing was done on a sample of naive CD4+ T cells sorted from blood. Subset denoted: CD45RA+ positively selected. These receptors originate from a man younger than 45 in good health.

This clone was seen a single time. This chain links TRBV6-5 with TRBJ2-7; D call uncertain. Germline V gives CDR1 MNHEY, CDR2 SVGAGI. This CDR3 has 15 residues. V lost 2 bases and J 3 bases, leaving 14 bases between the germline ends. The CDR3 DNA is TGTGCCAGCAGTTACCAGGCCGCCCTGGGCTACGAGCAGTACTTC. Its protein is CASSYQAALGYEQYF.

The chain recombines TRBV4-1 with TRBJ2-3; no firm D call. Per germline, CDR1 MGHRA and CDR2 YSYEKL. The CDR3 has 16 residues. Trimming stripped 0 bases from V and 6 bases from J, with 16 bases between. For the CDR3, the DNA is TGCGCCAGCAGCCAAGATCCCGGACCGGTTAGGGATACGCAGTATTTT. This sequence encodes CASSQDPGPVRDTQYF.

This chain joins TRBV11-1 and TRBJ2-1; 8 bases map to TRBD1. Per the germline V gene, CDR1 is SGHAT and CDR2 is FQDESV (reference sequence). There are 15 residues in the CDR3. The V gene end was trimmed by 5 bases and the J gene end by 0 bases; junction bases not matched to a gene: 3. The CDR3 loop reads CASSRTGFSYNEQFF. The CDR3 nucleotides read TGTGCCAGCAGCCGGACAGGGTTCTCCTACAATGAGCAGTTCTTC.

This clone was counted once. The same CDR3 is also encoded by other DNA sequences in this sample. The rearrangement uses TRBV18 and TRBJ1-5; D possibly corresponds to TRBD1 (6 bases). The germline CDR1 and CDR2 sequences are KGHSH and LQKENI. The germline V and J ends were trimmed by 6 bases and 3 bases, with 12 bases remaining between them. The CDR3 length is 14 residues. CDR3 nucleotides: TGTGCCAGCTCTCGAAACAGGGACAATCAGCCCCAGCATTTT. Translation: CASSRNRDNQPQHF.

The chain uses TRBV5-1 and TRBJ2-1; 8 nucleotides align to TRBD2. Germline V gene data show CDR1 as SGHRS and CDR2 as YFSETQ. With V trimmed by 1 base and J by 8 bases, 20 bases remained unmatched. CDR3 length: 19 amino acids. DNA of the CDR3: TGCGCCAGCAGCTTGACCGGGGGCTTAAGTCGAAGCGGGAGTGATGAGCAGTTCTTC. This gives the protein CASSLTGGLSRSGSDEQFF.

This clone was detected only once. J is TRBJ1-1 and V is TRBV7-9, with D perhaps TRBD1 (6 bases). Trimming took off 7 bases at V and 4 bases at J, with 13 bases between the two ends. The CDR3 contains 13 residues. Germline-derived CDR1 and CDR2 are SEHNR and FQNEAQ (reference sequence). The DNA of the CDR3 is TGTGCCAGCAACCATAGGGGGGTCACTGAAGCTTTCTTT. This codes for CASNHRGVTEAFF.

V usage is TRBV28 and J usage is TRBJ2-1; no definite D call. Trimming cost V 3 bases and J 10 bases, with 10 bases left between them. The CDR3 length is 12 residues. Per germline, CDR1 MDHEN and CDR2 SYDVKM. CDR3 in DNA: TGTGCCAGCAGTTTGCCTCTGTTGGAGCAGTTCTTC. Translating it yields CASSLPLLEQFF.

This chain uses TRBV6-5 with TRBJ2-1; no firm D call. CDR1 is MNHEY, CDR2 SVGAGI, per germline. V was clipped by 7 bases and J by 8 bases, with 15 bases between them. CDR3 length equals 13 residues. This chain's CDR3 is CASKTQALDEQFF. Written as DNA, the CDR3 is TGTGCCAGCAAGACCCAGGCGTTGGATGAGCAGTTCTTC.